The 14 T cell receptor beta chains below come from one sample, sequenced in a study of blood T cell repertoires in COVID-19. Assay used: immunoSEQ multiplex PCR; TCRdb lists only in-frame clones, some missing. The sample includes about 120,000 clones, 65% to 80% of them seen just once. Sequenced input: peripheral blood. These receptors were obtained from a man aged 50-59 years with acute or convalescent COVID-19.

The rearrangement joins TRBV28 to TRBJ2-1, with 10 positions matching TRBD2. Germline V CDR1 and CDR2: MDHEN, SYDVKM. V lost 5 bases and J lost 9; bases outside the gene matches: 13. CDR3 length equals 16 residues. CDR3 in amino acids: CASSPLPSGRVGEQFF. The CDR3 bases are TGTGCCAGCAGTCCCCTCCCTAGCGGGAGAGTTGGTGAGCAGTTCTTC.

This chain joins TRBV7-3 and TRBJ2-1; D is perhaps TRBD2 (6 bases). Germline CDR1 is SGHTA and CDR2 is FQGTGA. The CDR3 totals 15 residues. The ends were cut back, 6 bases at V and 6 bases at J, with 18 bases in the middle. The DNA for the CDR3 is TGTGCCAGCAGTTGGGGACTCACTACCCTCAATGAGCAGTTCTTC. Its translation is CASSWGLTTLNEQFF.

V gene TRBV5-4 combines with J gene TRBJ2-7; 11 bases fit TRBD2. The CDR3 covers 16 residues. Germline V CDR1 and CDR2: SGHNT, YYREEE (reference sequence). Germline trimming cut 3 bases from V and 2 bases from J; bases unmatched to any gene: 7. The CDR3 spells CASSSGTSGLAYEQYF. CDR3 bases: TGTGCCAGCAGCTCCGGGACTAGCGGACTGGCCTACGAGCAGTACTTC.

V gene TRBV27 combines with J gene TRBJ2-7; D uncertain. The CDR3 is 11 residues long. The V end lost 4 bases, the J end lost 1 base, and 2 bases lay between the germline ends. Germline CDR1 MNHEY, CDR2 SMNVEV (reference sequence). CDR3 sequence (DNA): TGTGCCAGCAGTTCTTCCTACGAGCAGTACTTC. Amino acids: CASSSSYEQYF.

This clone was counted a few times. The CDR3 DNA follows: TGTGCCAGCAGTTCGACTAGGCGGTTTCGGGACGAGCAGTACTTC. Its translation: CASSSTRRFRDEQYF. The chain uses TRBV6-2 or TRBV6-3 and TRBJ2-7; possible D gene TRBD2, 6 bases. The CDR3 runs to 15 residues. Trimming removed 4 bases at V and 5 bases at J, with 18 bases between. The germline V gene has CDR1 MNHEY and CDR2 SVGEGT.

This clone was counted between two and nine times. The chain is built from TRBV5-1 and TRBJ1-3; D is perhaps TRBD1 (5 bases). Trimming shortened V by 3 bases and J by 1 base, and 8 bases separated the two germline ends. Germline lookup yields CDR1 SGHRS and CDR2 YFSETQ. CDR3 size: 14 residues. DNA for the CDR3: TGCGCCAGCAGCTCTGGGACTTCTGGAAACACCATATATTTT. Its protein is CASSSGTSGNTIYF.

This sequence joins TRBV25-1 and TRBJ2-4; the D gene is possibly TRBD1 (6 bases). Between the trimmed V and J ends, which lost 8 bases and 3 bases, there was a span of 14 bases. This CDR3 is 14 amino acids long. The germline V gene encodes CDR1 MGHDK and CDR2 SYGVNS. CDR3 loop: CASGETGDKNIQYF. Here the CDR3 DNA reads TGTGCCAGCGGGGAGACAGGAGACAAAAACATTCAGTACTTC.

This clone was observed many times. The identical CDR3 is also encoded by other nucleotide sequences in the sample. The chain recombines TRBV10-3 with TRBJ1-1, with D maybe TRBD1 (6 bases). The CDR3 runs to 13 residues. Germline V gene data show CDR1 as ENHRY and CDR2 as SYGVKD. Between the trimmed V and J ends, which lost 7 bases and 1 base, there was a span of 10 bases. CDR3: CAITAGENTEAFF. The CDR3 DNA is TGTGCCATCACGGCAGGGGAGAACACTGAAGCTTTCTTT.

V gene TRBV10-3 combines with J gene TRBJ1-2; TRBD1 matches 8 bases. The CDR3 length is 13 residues. Germline V gene data show CDR1 as ENHRY and CDR2 as SYGVKD. V gave up 6 bases and J gave up 5 bases; unmatched junction bases: 5. CDR3 sequence (DNA): TGTGCCATCAGACAGGGGGGACCTTATGGCTACACCTTC. Its translation is CAIRQGGPYGYTF.

The rearrangement uses TRBV7-3 and TRBJ2-5, with a tentative D call TRBD1 (5 bases). In germline, CDR1 is SGHTA, CDR2 FQGTGA. The CDR3 length is 13 residues. V lost 2 bases to trimming and J lost 4 bases, with 8 bases between them. Here the CDR3 reads CASSLGRVETQYF. As DNA, the CDR3 is TGTGCCAGCAGCTTAGGCAGGGTAGAGACCCAGTACTTC.

The rearrangement uses TRBV2 and TRBJ1-2; maybe TRBD1 (5 bases). CDR3 size: 14 residues. Germline lookup yields CDR1 SNHLY and CDR2 FYNNEI. The V end was cut by 6 bases, the J end by 0 bases, with 11 bases between. The CDR3 bases are TGTGCCAGCAGCGGGACTCAAGCTAACTATGGCTACACCTTC. This sequence encodes CASSGTQANYGYTF.

The J gene is TRBJ2-1, the V gene TRBV7-8, with 9 bases aligning to TRBD1. Per germline, CDR1 SGHVS and CDR2 FQNEAQ. CDR3 length: 15 residues. Trimming cost V 5 bases and J 4 bases; bases outside gene matches: 6. CDR3 region: CASSLDRGWYNEQFF. The CDR3 DNA sequence: TGTGCCAGCAGCCTCGACAGGGGGTGGTACAATGAGCAGTTCTTC.

This chain links TRBV5-5 with TRBJ1-1; TRBD1 matches 7 bases. J gave up 6 bases and V 4 bases, and 9 bases lay outside the gene matches. CDR3 length: 14 residues. Germline V gives CDR1 SGHKS, CDR2 YYEKEE (reference sequence). The CDR3 nucleotides read TGTGCCAGCAGCCTAATGACAGGGACCCCTGAAGCTTTCTTT. Encoded protein: CASSLMTGTPEAFF.

This chain uses TRBV28 with TRBJ2-7; tentatively, D is TRBD2 (5 bases). Trimming removed 8 bases from V and 0 bases from J, with 11 bases in between. Germline-derived CDR1 and CDR2 are MDHEN and SYDVKM. The CDR3 is made up of 13 amino acids. The CDR3 DNA reads as TGTGCCAGCCGATCGGGGAGCTCCTACGAGCAGTACTTC. Protein: CASRSGSSYEQYF.